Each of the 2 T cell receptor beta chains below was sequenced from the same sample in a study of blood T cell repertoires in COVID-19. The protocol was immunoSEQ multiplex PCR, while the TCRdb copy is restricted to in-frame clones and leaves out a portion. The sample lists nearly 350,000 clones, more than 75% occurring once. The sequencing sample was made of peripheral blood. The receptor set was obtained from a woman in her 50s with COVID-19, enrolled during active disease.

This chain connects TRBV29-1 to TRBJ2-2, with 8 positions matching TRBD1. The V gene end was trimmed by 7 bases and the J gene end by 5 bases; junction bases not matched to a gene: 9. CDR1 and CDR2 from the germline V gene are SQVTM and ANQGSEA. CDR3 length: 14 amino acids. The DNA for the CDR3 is TGCAGCGCAAAGGACAGGGTGGGAACCGGGGAGCTGTTTTTT. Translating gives CSAKDRVGTGELFF.

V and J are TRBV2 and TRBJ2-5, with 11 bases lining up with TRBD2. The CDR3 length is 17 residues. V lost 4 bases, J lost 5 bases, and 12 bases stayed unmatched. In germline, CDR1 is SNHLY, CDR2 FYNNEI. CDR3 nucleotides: TGTGCCAGCAGTGGGGCCATAGCGGGAGGGCCGAGGGAGACCCAGTACTTC. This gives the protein CASSGAIAGGPRETQYF.